This T cell receptor (beta chain) stems from a study of blood T cell repertoires in COVID-19. Here immunoSEQ multiplex PCR was the method, and the copy in TCRdb shows in-frame clones only, minus some. The table shows around 30,000 clones, with roughly 91% occurring only once. The V gene lost 3 bases and the J gene lost 3 bases, with 17 bases spanning the gap. Per germline, CDR1 SGHRS and CDR2 YFSETQ. The CDR3 spans 16 residues. This clonotype was obtained from a man older than 75 with acute or convalescent COVID-19. Sequenced: peripheral blood. This chain links TRBV5-1 with TRBJ2-3; possible D gene TRBD2, 5 bases. The CDR3 DNA reads TGCGCCAGCAGCTATCAAGGGCGGGCGGAAACAGATACGCAGTATTTT. It translates to CASSYQGRAETDTQYF.